These 23 T cell receptor beta chains share one sample of origin, sequenced in a study of T cell changes during pregnancy in multiple sclerosis. Only in-frame clones appear in the TCRdb table, and some are missing; sequencing was by immunoSEQ multiplex PCR. Of 110,000 or so clones listed, roughly 92% are singletons. The starting material was peripheral blood, obtained before pregnancy. Receptors were obtained from a female donor with multiple sclerosis, enrolled in a pregnancy study.

The genes are TRBV14 and TRBJ2-1; TRBD2 matches 12 bases. V gave up 4 bases and J gave up 8 bases; unmatched junction bases: 9. The CDR3 loop spans 16 amino acids. The germline CDR1 and CDR2 sequences are SGHDN and FVKESK. The CDR3: CASSRAGLAGTHEQFF. The CDR3 nucleotides are TGTGCCAGCAGCCGGGCAGGACTAGCGGGAACGCATGAGCAGTTCTTC.

The chain recombines TRBV2 with TRBJ2-7; 7 nucleotides align to TRBD2. The germline V gene encodes CDR1 SNHLY and CDR2 FYNNEI. The V gene end was trimmed by 6 bases and the J gene end by 4 bases; junction bases not matched to a gene: 12. The CDR3 length is 15 residues. CDR3: CASRAGRAGSYEQYF. In DNA, the CDR3 is TGTGCCAGCAGGGCTGGGAGAGCGGGATCGTACGAGCAGTACTTC.

The chain couples TRBV5-6 to TRBJ1-2, with 7 bases aligning to TRBD1. CDR1 is SGHDT, CDR2 YYEEEE, per germline. J gave up 14 bases and V 4 bases, and 20 bases lay outside the gene matches. This CDR3 is built from 15 residues. This CDR3 is CASSRVPGQTNLGTF. The CDR3 DNA reads TGTGCCAGCAGCAGAGTACCGGGACAGACAAACCTGGGGACCTTC.

Details on this clone: Other DNA sequences of this sample code for an identical CDR3. The V and J genes are TRBV14 and TRBJ1-2, with D uncertain. V was cut by 0 bases and J by 2 bases, with 4 bases left in between. The CDR3 consists of 13 residues. Germline assignment: CDR1 SGHDN and CDR2 FVKESK. The CDR3 DNA is TGTGCCAGCAGCCAAGATAGAAACTATGGCTACACCTTC. This sequence encodes CASSQDRNYGYTF.

V and J are TRBV9 and TRBJ1-2; 9 bases map to TRBD1. Germline values: CDR1 SGDLS, CDR2 YYNGEE. This CDR3 comprises 13 residues. The J segment lost 4 bases and the V segment lost 6 bases, leaving 4 bases of the junction unmatched. The CDR3: CASMDRGGYGYTF. The CDR3 DNA is TGTGCCAGCATGGACAGGGGTGGCTATGGCTACACCTTC.

The chain has TRBV2 and TRBJ2-3; 16 positions agree with TRBD2. Germline V CDR1 and CDR2: SNHLY, FYNNEI. The CDR3 spans 16 residues. The junction had 6 bases not matched to a gene; V was cut back by 8 bases and J by 4 bases. The CDR3 DNA follows: TGTGCCAGCGGGGGGACTAGCGGGAGGGCCGCAGATACGCAGTATTTT. Protein sequence: CASGGTSGRAADTQYF.

The chain uses TRBV7-6 and TRBJ2-3; no definite D call. Germline CDR1 SGHVS, CDR2 FNYEAQ. The V and J ends lost 2 bases and 0 bases respectively, with 12 bases between them. CDR3 size: 16 residues. The CDR3 protein is CASSLRLVGSTDTQYF. The CDR3 coding sequence is TGTGCCAGCAGCTTACGCCTAGTTGGGAGCACAGATACGCAGTATTTT. Looking up the rest from reference TRBV7-6 and TRBJ2-3 gives the full variable domain: GAGVSQSPRYKVTKRGQDVALRCDPISGHVSLYWYRQALGQGPEFLTYFNYEAQQDKSGLPNDRFSAERPEGSISTLTIQRTEQRDSAMYRCASSLRLVGSTDTQYFGPGTRLTVL.

This clone was observed once. The V and J genes are TRBV7-3 and TRBJ2-3, with 8 nucleotides matching TRBD2. This CDR3 has 15 residues. Germline CDR1 is SGHTA and CDR2 is FQGTGA. V lost 1 base and J lost 5; bases outside the gene matches: 5. CDR3 region: CASSLIRGGRDTQYF. CDR3 DNA sequence: TGTGCCAGCAGCTTAATACGGGGGGGGAGAGATACGCAGTATTTT.

The CDR3: CASSLGQGVVTEAFF. The CDR3 DNA reads as TGCGCCAGCAGCTTGGGACAGGGGGTGGTCACTGAAGCTTTCTTT. The gene calls are TRBV23-1 and TRBJ1-1, with TRBD1 matching over 11 bases. TRBV23-1 is annotated as an ORF whose role is uncertain. V shed 6 bases and J 4 bases; nucleotides not matched to a gene: 7. The length of the CDR3 is 15 residues.

The J gene is TRBJ2-1, the V gene TRBV14, with D hard to call. CDR1 is SGHDN, CDR2 FVKESK, per germline. The CDR3 totals 14 residues. V dropped 0 bases and J dropped 4 bases, with 7 bases sitting between them. CDR3 in amino acids: CASSQEFPYNEQFF. CDR3 nucleotide sequence: TGTGCCAGCAGCCAAGAGTTCCCGTACAATGAGCAGTTCTTC.

The chain links TRBV13 to TRBJ1-5, with D unclear. The CDR3 is made up of 12 amino acids. Germline-derived CDR1 and CDR2 are PRHDT and FYEKMQ (reference sequence). V lost 3 bases and J lost 4, with 4 bases in between. The CDR3 DNA sequence: TGTGCCAGCAGCTTTCCGAATCAGCCCCAGCATTTT. It codes for CASSFPNQPQHF.

V and J are TRBV5-4 and TRBJ2-3, with TRBD1 identical over 11 bases. The V and J ends lost 4 bases and 4 bases, in that order; junction bases with no gene match: 8. The CDR3 loop spans 16 amino acids. CDR1 SGHNT and CDR2 YYREEE come from the germline V gene (reference sequence). The DNA for the CDR3 is TGTGCCAGCAGCCCGGGACAGGGGGTGAAAGCAGATACGCAGTATTTT. Its protein product is CASSPGQGVKADTQYF.

The V gene is TRBV27, the J gene TRBJ1-2, with TRBD1 matching 9 bases. The length of the CDR3 is 15 residues. Trimming at V came to 0 bases and at J to 4 bases, leaving 3 bases not matched to a gene. Germline lookup yields CDR1 MNHEY and CDR2 SMNVEV (reference sequence). The CDR3 DNA reads as TGTGCCAGCAGTTTATCGGGACAGGGTTCCTATGGCTACACCTTC. Translated, it gives CASSLSGQGSYGYTF.

The chain uses TRBV29-1 and TRBJ2-2, with a tentative D call TRBD2 (6 bases). Germline loops: CDR1 SQVTM, CDR2 ANQGSEA. V lost 5 bases and J lost 6, with 13 bases in between. This CDR3 spans 13 amino acids. CDR3 loop: CSVLEGGAGELFF. The CDR3 nucleotides are TGCAGCGTTTTGGAGGGCGGGGCCGGGGAGCTGTTTTTT.

The V call is TRBV28, the J call TRBJ2-3; TRBD1 might be the D (7 bases). Trimming took off 5 bases at V and 5 bases at J, with 17 bases between the two ends. CDR1 MDHEN and CDR2 SYDVKM come from the germline V gene. CDR3 size: 15 residues. CDR3: CASSPLEGAIDTQYF. CDR3 coding DNA: TGTGCCAGCAGTCCTTTGGAGGGGGCCATAGATACGCAGTATTTT.

The chain recombines TRBV6-5 with TRBJ1-2; TRBD1 aligns across 7 bases. Germline CDR1 is MNHEY and CDR2 is SVGAGI. With 5 bases clipped from V and 8 bases from J, the junction kept 5 bases outside the gene matches. The CDR3 sequence is 12 residues long. The CDR3 is CASSRLGGGYTF. The CDR3 bases are TGTGCCAGCAGTCGACTAGGGGGCGGCTACACCTTC.

The rearrangement links TRBV9 to TRBJ2-6; D is perhaps TRBD2 (5 bases). The CDR3 extends over 18 amino acids. CDR1 and CDR2 (germline): SGDLS, YYNGEE. The V end was cut by 4 bases, the J end by 0 bases, with 17 bases between. The CDR3 nucleotides read TGTGCCAGCAGCCTAGGATCGGGGAAATACTCTGGGGCCAACGTCCTGACTTTC. It specifies CASSLGSGKYSGANVLTF. The full variable domain, with the rest looked up from reference TRBV9 and TRBJ2-6, is DSGVTQTPKHLITATGQRVTLRCSPRSGDLSVYWYQQSLDQGLQFLIQYYNGEERAKGNILERFSAQQFPDLHSELNLSSLELGDSALYFCASSLGSGKYSGANVLTFGAGSRLTVL.

A single count supports this clone. The rearrangement uses TRBV5-4 and TRBJ2-1; D may be TRBD2 (6 bases). V was cut by 4 bases and J by 2 bases, with 16 bases left in between. This CDR3 region has 16 residues. In germline, CDR1 is SGHNT, CDR2 YYREEE (reference sequence). CDR3 residues: CASSVGGAVAYNEQFF. CDR3 bases: TGTGCCAGCAGCGTGGGCGGGGCAGTAGCCTACAATGAGCAGTTCTTC.

CDR3 in amino acids: CASSQTSGGYQETQYF. The CDR3 DNA reads as TGCGCCAGCAGCCAGACTAGCGGGGGGTACCAAGAGACCCAGTACTTC. The chain has TRBV4-1 and TRBJ2-5; 13 bases match TRBD2. The CDR3 is made up of 16 amino acids. The V gene end was trimmed by 3 bases and the J gene end by 0 bases; junction bases not matched to a gene: 1. CDR1 and CDR2 (germline): MGHRA, YSYEKL.

The V and J genes are TRBV9 and TRBJ2-1, with 10 bases identical to TRBD2. Trimming at V came to 1 base and at J to 8 bases, leaving 9 bases not matched to a gene. Germline CDR1 and CDR2: SGDLS and YYNGEE. The CDR3 covers 16 residues. The CDR3, as DNA: TGTGCCAGCAGCGTATTGTCTAGCGGGAGTTTGTATGAGCAGTTCTTC. Translated: CASSVLSSGSLYEQFF.

This chain uses TRBV27 with TRBJ1-2, with 10 positions matching TRBD1. CDR1 and CDR2 (germline): MNHEY, SMNVEV (reference sequence). Unmatched junction bases numbered 2, after V lost 2 bases and J lost 2 bases. This CDR3 has 15 residues. CDR3 in DNA: TGTGCCAGCAGTTTAGGGACAGGGGAAAACTATGGCTACACCTTC. Its protein product is CASSLGTGENYGYTF.

V and J are TRBV18 and TRBJ1-1, with TRBD1 matching over 9 bases. The CDR3 length is 18 residues. Germline trimming cut 1 base from V and 4 bases from J; bases unmatched to any gene: 13. Germline values: CDR1 KGHSH, CDR2 LQKENI. In DNA, the CDR3 is TGTGCCAGCTCACCACTCGGGCGGACAGGGGTGCTTGGCACTGAAGCTTTCTTT. Its protein is CASSPLGRTGVLGTEAFF. The full variable domain, with the rest looked up from reference TRBV18 and TRBJ1-1, is NAGVMQNPRHLVRRRGQEARLRCSPMKGHSHVYWYRQLPEEGLKFMVYLQKENIIDESGMPKERFSAEFPKEGPSILRIQQVVRGDSAAYFCASSPLGRTGVLGTEAFFGQGTRLTVV.

This sequence joins TRBV6-4 and TRBJ2-1, with D uncertain. Germline V gene data show CDR1 as MRHNA and CDR2 as SNTAGT. The V and J ends lost 6 bases and 7 bases respectively, with 7 bases between them. The CDR3 is 11 residues long. CDR3 protein: CASSSGNEQFF. CDR3 coding DNA: TGTGCCAGCAGCTCCGGGAATGAGCAGTTCTTC.